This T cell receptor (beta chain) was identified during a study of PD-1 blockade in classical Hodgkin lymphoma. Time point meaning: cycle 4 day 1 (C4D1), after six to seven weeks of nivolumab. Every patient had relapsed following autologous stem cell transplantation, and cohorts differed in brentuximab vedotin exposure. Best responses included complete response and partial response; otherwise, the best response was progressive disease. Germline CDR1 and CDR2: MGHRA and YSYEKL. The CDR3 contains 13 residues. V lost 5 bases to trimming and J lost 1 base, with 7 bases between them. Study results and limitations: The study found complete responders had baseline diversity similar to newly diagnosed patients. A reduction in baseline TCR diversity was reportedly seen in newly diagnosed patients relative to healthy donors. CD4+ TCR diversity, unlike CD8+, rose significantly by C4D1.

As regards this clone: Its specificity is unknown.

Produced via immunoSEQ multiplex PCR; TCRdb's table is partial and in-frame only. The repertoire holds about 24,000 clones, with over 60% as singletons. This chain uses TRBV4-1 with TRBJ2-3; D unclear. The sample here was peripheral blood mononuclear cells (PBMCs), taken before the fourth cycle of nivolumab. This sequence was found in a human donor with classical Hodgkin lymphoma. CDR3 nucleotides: TGCGCCAGCAGCAGCAGACGCACAGATACGCAGTATTTT. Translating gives CASSSRRTDTQYF.